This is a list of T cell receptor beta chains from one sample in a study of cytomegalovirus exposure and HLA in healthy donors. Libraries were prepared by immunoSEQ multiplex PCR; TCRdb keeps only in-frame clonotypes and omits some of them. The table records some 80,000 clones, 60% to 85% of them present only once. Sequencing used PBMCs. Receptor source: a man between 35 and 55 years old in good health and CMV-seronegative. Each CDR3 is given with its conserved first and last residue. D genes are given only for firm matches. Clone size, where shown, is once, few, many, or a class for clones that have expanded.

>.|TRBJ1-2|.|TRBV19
CASSMGSRGYTF
TGTGCCAGTAGTATGGGCAGTCGTGGCTACACCTTC
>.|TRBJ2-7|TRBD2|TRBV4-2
CASSRSSGEQYF
TGTGCCAGCAGCCGATCTAGCGGCGAGCAGTACTTC
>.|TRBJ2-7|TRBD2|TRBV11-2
CASSLVSGRKHEQYF
TGTGCCAGCAGCTTAGTGTCCGGGAGGAAACACGAGCAGTACTTC
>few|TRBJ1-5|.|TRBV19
CASKPPGVWDQPQHF
TGTGCCAGTAAACCCCCAGGGGTCTGGGATCAGCCCCAGCATTTT
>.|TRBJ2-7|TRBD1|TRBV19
CASSVEGQSYEQYF
TGTGCCAGTAGTGTTGAGGGACAGTCCTACGAGCAGTACTTC
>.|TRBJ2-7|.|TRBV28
CASSFGGQPYEQYF
TGTGCCAGCAGCTTTGGTGGACAGCCCTACGAGCAGTACTTC
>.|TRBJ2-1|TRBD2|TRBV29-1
CSALRTSGRILGYNEQFF
TGCAGCGCACTACGGACTAGCGGGAGGATTTTGGGCTACAATGAGCAGTTCTTC
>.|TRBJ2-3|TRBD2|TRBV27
CASSFGRGNTQYF
TGTGCCAGCAGTTTTGGGAGGGGAAATACGCAGTATTTT
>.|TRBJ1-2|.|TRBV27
CASSLSGLYGYTF
TGTGCCAGCAGTTTATCTGGGCTCTATGGCTACACCTTC
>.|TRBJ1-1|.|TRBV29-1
CSVQAGRGYTEAFF
TGCAGCGTTCAGGCTGGCAGGGGTTACACTGAAGCTTTCTTT
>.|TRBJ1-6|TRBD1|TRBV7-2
CASSLAGTGHNSPLHF
TGTGCCAGCAGCTTAGCCGGGACAGGGCATAATTCACCCCTCCACTTT
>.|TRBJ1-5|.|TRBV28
CASSLQQGHRQPQHF
TGTGCCAGCAGTTTACAACAGGGTCATCGGCAGCCCCAGCATTTT
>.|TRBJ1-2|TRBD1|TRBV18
CASSPQTGTGLGEGYTF
TGTGCCAGCTCACCTCAAACCGGGACAGGATTGGGAGAGGGCTACACCTTC
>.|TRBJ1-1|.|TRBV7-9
CSSSPRTGTNTEAFF
TGTTCCAGCAGCCCCCGGACGGGAACCAACACTGAAGCTTTCTTT
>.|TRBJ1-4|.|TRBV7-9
CASRIGEGKLFF
TGTGCCAGCAGAATCGGGGAGGGAAAACTGTTTTTT
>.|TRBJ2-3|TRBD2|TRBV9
CASSLGLEVTDTQYF
TGTGCCAGCAGCCTGGGACTAGAAGTTACAGATACGCAGTATTTT
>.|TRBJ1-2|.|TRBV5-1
CASSPEGVGLYGYTF
TGCGCCAGCAGCCCCGAGGGGGTCGGACTCTATGGCTACACCTTC
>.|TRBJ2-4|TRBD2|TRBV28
CASTAGGPGDSQYF
TGTGCCAGCACAGCGGGGGGCCCTGGGGACAGTCAGTACTTC
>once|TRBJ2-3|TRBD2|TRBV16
CASSQYSGAQDTQYF
TGTGCCAGCAGCCAATATAGCGGGGCGCAAGATACGCAGTATTTT
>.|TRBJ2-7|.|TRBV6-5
CASRGAGSSYEQYF
TGTGCCAGTAGAGGGGCGGGGAGCTCCTACGAGCAGTACTTC
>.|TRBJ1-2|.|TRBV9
CASSVGTVWGYGYTF
TGTGCCAGCAGCGTAGGGACAGTTTGGGGCTATGGCTACACCTTC
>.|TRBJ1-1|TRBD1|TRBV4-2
CASSHSIGQGAPEAFF
TGTGCCAGCAGCCATAGTATAGGACAGGGGGCCCCTGAAGCTTTCTTT
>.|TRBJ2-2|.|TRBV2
CASRDTNTGELFF
TGTGCCAGCCGGGACACCAACACCGGGGAGCTGTTTTTT
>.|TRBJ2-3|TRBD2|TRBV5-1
CASSLDLLAGGADTQYF
TGCGCCAGCAGCTTGGACCTTCTAGCGGGAGGAGCGGATACGCAGTATTTT
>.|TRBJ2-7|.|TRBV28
CASSQGGRANYEQYF
TGTGCCAGCAGCCAGGGCGGACGGGCTAACTACGAGCAGTACTTC
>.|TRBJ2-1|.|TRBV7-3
CASSPGAVAREQFF
TGTGCCAGCAGCCCCGGAGCTGTGGCGCGTGAGCAGTTCTTC
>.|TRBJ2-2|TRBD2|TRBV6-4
CASSPTSGNTGELFF
TGTGCCAGCAGCCCAACTAGCGGGAACACCGGGGAGCTGTTTTTT
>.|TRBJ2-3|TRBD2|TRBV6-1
CASSEEAGLWVAGSTDTQYF
TGTGCCAGCAGTGAAGAAGCAGGACTCTGGGTAGCGGGGAGCACAGATACGCAGTATTTT
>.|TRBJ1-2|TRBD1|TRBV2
CASSDRTGIYGYTF
TGTGCCAGCAGTGATAGGACAGGGATCTATGGCTACACCTTC
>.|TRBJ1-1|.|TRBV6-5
CASKRDTEAFF
TGTGCCAGCAAGAGGGACACTGAAGCTTTCTTT
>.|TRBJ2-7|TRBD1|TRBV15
CATSREGQGYEQYF
TGTGCCACCAGCAGGGAAGGACAGGGCTACGAGCAGTACTTC
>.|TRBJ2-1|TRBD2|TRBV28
CASSFHRGVQFF
TGTGCCAGCAGTTTTCATCGGGGGGTTCAGTTCTTC
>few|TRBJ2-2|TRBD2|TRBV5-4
CASSFGLAPNTGELFF
TGTGCCAGCAGCTTTGGACTAGCTCCGAACACCGGGGAGCTGTTTTTT
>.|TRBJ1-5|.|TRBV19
CASSIQGYQPQHF
TGTGCCAGTAGTATCCAGGGATATCAGCCCCAGCATTTT
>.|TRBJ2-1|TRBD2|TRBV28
CASHGGRVGVHEQFF
TGTGCCAGCCATGGCGGGAGGGTTGGGGTTCATGAGCAGTTCTTC
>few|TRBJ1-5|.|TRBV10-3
CAISPGSAQPQHF
TGTGCCATCAGTCCAGGGTCTGCTCAGCCCCAGCATTTT
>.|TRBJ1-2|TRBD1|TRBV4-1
CASSDGTGVYGYTF
TGCGCCAGCAGCGACGGGACAGGGGTCTATGGCTACACCTTC